This T cell receptor (beta chain) is from a study of Ad26.COV2.S vaccination and SARS-CoV-2 variants. V was shortened by 6 bases and J by 0 bases, with 8 bases between the two germline ends. The length of the CDR3 is 13 residues. Note on this clone: Its specificity is unknown.

Profiling relied on immunoSEQ multiplex PCR, and the TCRdb table lists in-frame clones only, not all of them. Here the sample spans about 680,000 clones, more than 70% being singletons. Treatment noted: 15 to 20 received Ad26.COV2.S at low or high dose, single or two shots; about 5 received placebo; per-sample allocation not given. After the first vaccine or placebo injection, samples were drawn on day 63. Overall study findings and caveats: Spike-specific TCR breadth was greater in vaccine than placebo recipients. The authors reported substantial breadth in spike-specific CD8+ and CD4+ T cell responses after vaccination. Researchers cautioned that TCR breadth and depth analyses may have underestimated total T cell responses.

This sequence originates from a person aged 18 to 65 who received the Ad26.COV2.S COVID-19 vaccine or a placebo. Material: peripheral blood, obtained in a trial of Ad26.COV2.S vaccine versus placebo. The gene calls are TRBV12-3 or TRBV12-4 and TRBJ1-1; D ambiguous. CDR3 sequence: CASSGEMNTEAFF. For the CDR3, the DNA is TGTGCCAGCAGCGGGGAAATGAACACTGAAGCTTTCTTT.